This passage covers 14 T cell receptor beta chains from one sample sequenced in a study of CD8 T cells in ankylosing spondylitis. In TCRdb, the 5' RACE reads were re-called with MiXCR into one record per CDR3 protein. The sample yields roughly 140,000 distinct CDR3 sequences, approximately 44% seen once. The sequenced sample was synovial fluid, either unsorted or a sorted T cell fraction (not recorded which). The receptors stem from a male donor with ankylosing spondylitis.

The chain links TRBV28 to TRBJ1-5, with 9 bases fitting TRBD1. Unmatched junction bases numbered 8, after V lost 5 bases and J lost 3 bases. The germline gives CDR1 MDHEN, CDR2 SYDVKM. This CDR3 contains 16 residues. CDR3 sequence (DNA): TGTGCCAGCAGTCCGCCGGGACAGGGAGACAATCAGCCCCAGCATTTT. Its protein product is CASSPPGQGDNQPQHF.

The gene calls are TRBV5-1 and TRBJ1-1; no reliable D call. Germline values: CDR1 SGHRS, CDR2 YFSETQ. V was trimmed by 6 bases and J by 5 bases, leaving 17 bases between them. This CDR3 spans 14 amino acids. The CDR3 here is CASTLAGRRTEAFF. The DNA of the CDR3 is TGCGCCAGCACCTTAGCGGGAAGGCGGACTGAAGCTTTCTTT. Looking up the rest from reference TRBV5-1 and TRBJ1-1 gives the full variable domain: KAGVTQTPRYLIKTRGQQVTLSCSPISGHRSVSWYQQTPGQGLQFLFEYFSETQRNKGNFPGRFSGRQFSNSRSEMNVSTLELGDSALYLCASTLAGRRTEAFFGQGTRLTVV.

The rearrangement joins TRBV24-1 to TRBJ2-7; 11 nucleotides agree with TRBD1. V dropped 2 bases and J dropped 3; count of bases not matched to a gene: 2. CDR3 size: 15 residues. Germline V gene data show CDR1 as KGHDR and CDR2 as SFDVKD. The chain's CDR3 is CATSDSGTGGYEQYF. CDR3 in DNA: TGTGCCACCAGTGATTCCGGGACAGGGGGCTACGAGCAGTACTTC.

The CDR3 DNA reads as TGCAGTGCTAGACCGATCGGGGGTTTAACTGAAGCTTTCTTT. Protein product: CSARPIGGLTEAFF. The chain has TRBV20-1 and TRBJ1-1, with D tentatively TRBD1 (5 bases). Germline V lookup: CDR1 DFQATT, CDR2 SNEGSKA (reference sequence). The CDR3 loop spans 14 amino acids. The V and J ends lost 2 bases and 5 bases respectively, with 15 bases between them.

The table lists this clonotype with many counts. The chain has TRBV3-1 and TRBJ2-5; D ambiguous. There are 14 residues in the CDR3. The germline V gene encodes CDR1 LGHDT and CDR2 YNNKEL (reference sequence). V dropped 3 bases and J dropped 0 bases, with 8 bases sitting between them. CDR3 coding DNA: TGTGCCAGCAGCCAGCTCCCCGACCAAGAGACCCAGTACTTC. Translated: CASSQLPDQETQYF.

The table lists this clonotype with many counts. The chain combines TRBV11-2 with TRBJ1-1, with D possibly being TRBD1 (5 bases). The V end lost 7 bases, the J end lost 5 bases, and 11 bases lay between the germline ends. The CDR3 spans 12 residues. The germline CDR1 and CDR2 sequences are SGHAT and FQNNGV. The CDR3 DNA sequence: TGTGCCAGCACCGGGGGGGGGACTGAAGCTTTCTTT. This translates into CASTGGGTEAFF.

The chain recombines TRBV7-2 with TRBJ2-7; 8 bases map to TRBD1. In germline, CDR1 is SGHTA, CDR2 FQGNSA. V trimming: 3 bases; J trimming: 6 bases; junction bases outside the gene matches: 10. The CDR3 is 15 residues long. CDR3 amino acids: CASSFGQGGISEQYF. Here the CDR3 DNA reads TGTGCCAGCAGCTTCGGACAGGGCGGTATCTCCGAGCAGTACTTC.

This clonotype turned up a few times. The chain has TRBV11-1 and TRBJ2-7; D call uncertain. Germline CDR1 is SGHAT and CDR2 is FQDESV (reference sequence). This CDR3 spans 14 amino acids. Trimming cost V 4 bases and J 2 bases, with 12 bases left between them. The CDR3 region is CASSYMGYTYEQYF. CDR3 nucleotide sequence: TGTGCCAGCAGCTATATGGGATACACCTACGAGCAGTACTTC. The full variable domain, completed using reference TRBV11-1 and TRBJ2-7, is EAEVAQSPRYKITEKSQAVAFWCDPISGHATLYWYRQILGQGPELLVQFQDESVVDDSQLPKDRFSAERLKGVDSTLKIQPAELGDSAMYLCASSYMGYTYEQYFGPGTRLTVT.

The chain joins TRBV11-2 to TRBJ1-4, with D hard to call. The CDR3 consists of 17 residues. Trimming stripped 0 bases from V and 0 bases from J, with 11 bases between. The germline gives CDR1 SGHAT, CDR2 FQNNGV. CDR3 in amino acids: CASSLDLGGTTNEKLFF. As DNA, the CDR3 is TGTGCCAGCAGCTTAGATCTTGGTGGGACAACTAATGAAAAACTGTTTTTT. The full variable domain, completed using reference TRBV11-2 and TRBJ1-4, is EAGVAQSPRYKIIEKRQSVAFWCNPISGHATLYWYQQILGQGPKLLIQFQNNGVVDDSQLPKDRFSAERLKGVDSTLKIQPAKLEDSAVYLCASSLDLGGTTNEKLFFGSGTQLSVL.

The CDR3 sequence: CASKERDRALGYTF. CDR3 bases: TGTGCCAGCAAAGAGCGGGACAGGGCCCTTGGCTACACCTTC. The chain has TRBV12-3 or TRBV12-4 and TRBJ1-2, with 9 bases that match TRBD1. With V trimmed by 7 bases and J by 7 bases, 10 bases remained unmatched. The CDR3 sequence is 14 residues long.

The rearrangement links TRBV6-2 or TRBV6-3 to TRBJ2-7; 7 bases are shared with TRBD2. This CDR3 comprises 15 residues. V lost 5 bases, J lost 3 bases, and 10 bases stayed unmatched. Germline V CDR1 and CDR2: MNHEY, SVGEGT. In DNA form, the CDR3 reads TGTGCCAGCAGTACCCGGGCTAGCGGACGCTACGAGCAGTACTTC. Amino acid sequence: CASSTRASGRYEQYF.

This clonotype was seen repeatedly, ten times or more. The chain employs TRBV29-1 and TRBJ2-2; TRBD1 matches at 7 bases. The V gene's germline CDR1 is SQVTM and CDR2 ANQGSEA. V gave up 4 bases and J gave up 4 bases; unmatched junction bases: 12. The CDR3 is made up of 16 amino acids. CDR3 residues: CSVVPRDSLTTGELFF. CDR3 coding DNA: TGCAGCGTTGTACCCCGGGACAGCCTAACCACCGGGGAGCTGTTTTTT.

This chain links TRBV25-1 with TRBJ2-1, with TRBD2 matching over 9 bases. The CDR3 totals 16 residues. V lost 6 bases, J lost 4 bases, and 10 bases stayed unmatched. Germline-derived CDR1 and CDR2 are MGHDK and SYGVNS. The DNA of the CDR3 is TGTGCCAGCAGCTGGGGTACTGGACTAGCGTACAATGAGCAGTTCTTC. Its translation: CASSWGTGLAYNEQFF.

This clonotype has at least ten counts. CDR3 bases: TGTGCCAGCAGTGAGACTAGCGGGGGCACAGATACGCAGTATTTT. Translation gives CASSETSGGTDTQYF. This chain connects TRBV6-4 to TRBJ2-3; 11 bases line up with TRBD2. Trimming took 3 bases from V and 1 from J; bases not matched to a gene: 0. Per the germline V gene, CDR1 is MRHNA and CDR2 is SNTAGT. The CDR3 runs 15 residues.